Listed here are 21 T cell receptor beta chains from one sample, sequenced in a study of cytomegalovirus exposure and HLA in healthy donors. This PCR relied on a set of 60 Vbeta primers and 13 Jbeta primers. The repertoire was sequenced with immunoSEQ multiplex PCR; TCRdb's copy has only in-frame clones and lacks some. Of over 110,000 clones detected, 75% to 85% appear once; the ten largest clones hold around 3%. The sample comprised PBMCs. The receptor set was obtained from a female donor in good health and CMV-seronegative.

CDR3 region: CAVQGARYGYTF. CDR3 nucleotide sequence: TGTGCCGTACAGGGGGCTCGCTATGGCTACACCTTC. The chain couples TRBV2 to TRBJ1-2; TRBD1 aligns across 9 bases. The CDR3 consists of 12 residues. Germline assignment: CDR1 SNHLY and CDR2 FYNNEI. The trim removed 11 bases at V and 4 bases at J, leaving 5 bases unmatched.

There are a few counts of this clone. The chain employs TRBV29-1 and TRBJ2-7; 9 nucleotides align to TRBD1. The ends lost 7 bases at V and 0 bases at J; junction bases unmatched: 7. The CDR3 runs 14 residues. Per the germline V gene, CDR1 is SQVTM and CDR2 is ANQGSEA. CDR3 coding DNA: TGCAGCGCTAAACAGACAGGGGGCTCCTACGAGCAGTACTTC. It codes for CSAKQTGGSYEQYF.

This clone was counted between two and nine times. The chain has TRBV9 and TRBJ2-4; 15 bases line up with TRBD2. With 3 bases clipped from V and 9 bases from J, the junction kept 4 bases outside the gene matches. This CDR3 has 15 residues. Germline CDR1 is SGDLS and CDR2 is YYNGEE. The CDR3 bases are TGTGCCAGCAGCGCCGGACTAGCGGGGGGGCTCATTCAGTACTTC. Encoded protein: CASSAGLAGGLIQYF.

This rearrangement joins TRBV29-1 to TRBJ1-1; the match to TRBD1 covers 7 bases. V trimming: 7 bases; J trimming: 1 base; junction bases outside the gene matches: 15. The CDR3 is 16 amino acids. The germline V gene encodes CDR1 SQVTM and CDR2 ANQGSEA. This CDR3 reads CSAWEQGKVENTEAFF. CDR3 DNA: TGCAGCGCCTGGGAACAGGGGAAGGTGGAGAACACTGAAGCTTTCTTT. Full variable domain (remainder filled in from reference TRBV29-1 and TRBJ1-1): SAVISQKPSRDICQRGTSLTIQCQVDSQVTMMFWYRQQPGQSLTLIATANQGSEATYESGFVIDKFPISRPNLTFSTLTVSNMSPEDSSIYLCSAWEQGKVENTEAFFGQGTRLTVV.

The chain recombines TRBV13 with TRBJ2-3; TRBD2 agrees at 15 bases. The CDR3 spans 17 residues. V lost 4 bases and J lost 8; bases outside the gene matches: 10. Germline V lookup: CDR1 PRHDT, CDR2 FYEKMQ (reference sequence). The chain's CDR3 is CASSSGLGLAGGLTQYF. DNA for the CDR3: TGTGCCAGCAGCTCCGGGCTCGGACTAGCGGGGGGGCTTACGCAGTATTTT.

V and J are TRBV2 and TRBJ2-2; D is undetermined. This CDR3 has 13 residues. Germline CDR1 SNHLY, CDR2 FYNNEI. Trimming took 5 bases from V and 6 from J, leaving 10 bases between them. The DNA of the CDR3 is TGTGCCAGCAGTCAAGAACTGGCCGGGGAGCTGTTTTTT. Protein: CASSQELAGELFF.

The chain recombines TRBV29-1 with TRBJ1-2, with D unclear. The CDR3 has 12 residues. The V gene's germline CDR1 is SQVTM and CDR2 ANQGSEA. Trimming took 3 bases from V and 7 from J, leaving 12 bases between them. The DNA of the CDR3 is TGCAGCGTTGACCGGAGGGCAACTGGCTACACCTTC. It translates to CSVDRRATGYTF.

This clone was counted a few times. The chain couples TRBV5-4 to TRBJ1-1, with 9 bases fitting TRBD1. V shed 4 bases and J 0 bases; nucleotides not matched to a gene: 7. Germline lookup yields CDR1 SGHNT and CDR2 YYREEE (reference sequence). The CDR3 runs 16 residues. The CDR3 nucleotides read TGTGCCAGCAGCCGCGGACAGGGGAATCTGAACACTGAAGCTTTCTTT. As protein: CASSRGQGNLNTEAFF.

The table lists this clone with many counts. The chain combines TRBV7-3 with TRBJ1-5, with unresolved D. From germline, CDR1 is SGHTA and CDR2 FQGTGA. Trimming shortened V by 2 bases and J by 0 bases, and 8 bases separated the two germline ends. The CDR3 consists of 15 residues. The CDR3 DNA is TGTGCCAGCAGCTTAGACATATATAGCAATCAGCCCCAGCATTTT. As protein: CASSLDIYSNQPQHF. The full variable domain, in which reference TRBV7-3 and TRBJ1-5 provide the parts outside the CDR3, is GAGVSQTPSNKVTEKGKYVELRCDPISGHTALYWYRQSLGQGPEFLIYFQGTGAADDSGLPNDRFFAVRPEGSVSTLKIQRTERGDSAVYLCASSLDIYSNQPQHFGDGTRLSIL.

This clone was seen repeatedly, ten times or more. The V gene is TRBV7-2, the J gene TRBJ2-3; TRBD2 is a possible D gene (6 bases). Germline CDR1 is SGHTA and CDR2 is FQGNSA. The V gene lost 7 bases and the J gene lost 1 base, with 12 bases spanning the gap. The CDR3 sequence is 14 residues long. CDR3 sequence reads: CASNRDSRTDTQYF. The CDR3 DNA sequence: TGTGCCAGCAACCGGGACTCGCGCACAGATACGCAGTATTTT.

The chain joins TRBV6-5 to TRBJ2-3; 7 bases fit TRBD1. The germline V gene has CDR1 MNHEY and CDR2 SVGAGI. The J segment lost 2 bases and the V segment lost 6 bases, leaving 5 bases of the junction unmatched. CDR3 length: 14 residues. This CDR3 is CASSRDRPTDTQYF. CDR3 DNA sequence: TGTGCCAGCAGCCGGGACAGACCCACAGATACGCAGTATTTT.

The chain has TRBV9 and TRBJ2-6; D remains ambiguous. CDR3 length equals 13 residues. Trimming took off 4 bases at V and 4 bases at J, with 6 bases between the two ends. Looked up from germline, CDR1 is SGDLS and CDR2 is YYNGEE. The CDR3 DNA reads TGTGCCAGCAGCTCCGGGGGGGCCAACGTCCTGACTTTC. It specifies CASSSGGANVLTF.

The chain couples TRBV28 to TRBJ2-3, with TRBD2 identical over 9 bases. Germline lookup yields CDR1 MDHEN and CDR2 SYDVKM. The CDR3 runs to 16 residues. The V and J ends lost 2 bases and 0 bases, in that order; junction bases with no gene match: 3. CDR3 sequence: CASSLRAGGSTDTQYF. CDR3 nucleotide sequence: TGTGCCAGCAGTTTAAGGGCGGGGGGGAGCACAGATACGCAGTATTTT.

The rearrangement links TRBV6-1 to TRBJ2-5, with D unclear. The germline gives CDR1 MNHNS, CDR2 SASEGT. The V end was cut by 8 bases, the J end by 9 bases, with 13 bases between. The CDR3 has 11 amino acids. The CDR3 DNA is TGTGCCAGCGGTACCCCGGCGGCCCAGTACTTC. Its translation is CASGTPAAQYF.

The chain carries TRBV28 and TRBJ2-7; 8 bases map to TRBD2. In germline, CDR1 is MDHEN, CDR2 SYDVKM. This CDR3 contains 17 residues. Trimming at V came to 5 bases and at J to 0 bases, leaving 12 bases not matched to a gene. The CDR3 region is CASSIRGAGARSYEQYF. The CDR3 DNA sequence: TGTGCCAGCAGTATCCGGGGAGCGGGGGCGCGCTCCTACGAGCAGTACTTC.

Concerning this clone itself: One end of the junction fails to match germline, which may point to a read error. CDR3: CASSSKTTSSGYEQYF. The CDR3 DNA reads as TGTGCTAGCAGCTCGAAGACGACTAGTTCCGGCTACGAGCAGTACTTC. The chain couples TRBV7-7 to TRBJ2-7; the D gene is possibly TRBD2 (6 bases). Germline-derived CDR1 and CDR2 are SSHAT and FNYEAQ (reference sequence). The CDR3 is made up of 16 amino acids.

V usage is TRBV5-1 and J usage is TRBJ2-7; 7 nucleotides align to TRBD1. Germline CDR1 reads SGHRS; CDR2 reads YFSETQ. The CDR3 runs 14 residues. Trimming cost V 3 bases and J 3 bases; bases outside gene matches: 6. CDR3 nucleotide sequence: TGCGCCAGCAGCTCCGGGACAGCGGACTACGAGCAGTACTTC. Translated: CASSSGTADYEQYF.

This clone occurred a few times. The chain's CDR3 is CAWSPPEAFF. CDR3 coding DNA: TGTGCCTGGAGTCCCCCAGAAGCTTTCTTT. V and J are TRBV30 and TRBJ1-1, with D uncertain. Trimming took 2 bases from V and 8 from J, leaving 6 bases between them. This CDR3 has 10 amino acids. CDR1 GTSNPN and CDR2 SVGIG come from the germline V gene (reference sequence).

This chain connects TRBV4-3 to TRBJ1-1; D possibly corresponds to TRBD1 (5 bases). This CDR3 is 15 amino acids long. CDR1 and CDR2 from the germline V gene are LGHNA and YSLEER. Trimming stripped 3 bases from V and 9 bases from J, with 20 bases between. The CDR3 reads CASSQNTGTLGQAFF. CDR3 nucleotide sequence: TGCGCCAGCAGCCAGAACACCGGGACTCTCGGTCAAGCTTTCTTT.

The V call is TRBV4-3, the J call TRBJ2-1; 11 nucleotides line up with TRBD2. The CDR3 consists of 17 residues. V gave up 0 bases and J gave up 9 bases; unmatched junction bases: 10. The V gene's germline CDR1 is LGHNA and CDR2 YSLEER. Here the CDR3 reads CASSQESASGGSGEQFF. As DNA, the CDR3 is TGCGCCAGCAGCCAAGAATCGGCTAGCGGGGGGTCGGGTGAGCAGTTCTTC.

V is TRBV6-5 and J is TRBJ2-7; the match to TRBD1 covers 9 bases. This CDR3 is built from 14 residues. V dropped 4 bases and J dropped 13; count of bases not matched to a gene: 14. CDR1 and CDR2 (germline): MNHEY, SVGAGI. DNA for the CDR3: TGTGCCAGCAGTTTAACTATGGCCGGGACAGGGACCTACTTC. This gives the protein CASSLTMAGTGTYF.